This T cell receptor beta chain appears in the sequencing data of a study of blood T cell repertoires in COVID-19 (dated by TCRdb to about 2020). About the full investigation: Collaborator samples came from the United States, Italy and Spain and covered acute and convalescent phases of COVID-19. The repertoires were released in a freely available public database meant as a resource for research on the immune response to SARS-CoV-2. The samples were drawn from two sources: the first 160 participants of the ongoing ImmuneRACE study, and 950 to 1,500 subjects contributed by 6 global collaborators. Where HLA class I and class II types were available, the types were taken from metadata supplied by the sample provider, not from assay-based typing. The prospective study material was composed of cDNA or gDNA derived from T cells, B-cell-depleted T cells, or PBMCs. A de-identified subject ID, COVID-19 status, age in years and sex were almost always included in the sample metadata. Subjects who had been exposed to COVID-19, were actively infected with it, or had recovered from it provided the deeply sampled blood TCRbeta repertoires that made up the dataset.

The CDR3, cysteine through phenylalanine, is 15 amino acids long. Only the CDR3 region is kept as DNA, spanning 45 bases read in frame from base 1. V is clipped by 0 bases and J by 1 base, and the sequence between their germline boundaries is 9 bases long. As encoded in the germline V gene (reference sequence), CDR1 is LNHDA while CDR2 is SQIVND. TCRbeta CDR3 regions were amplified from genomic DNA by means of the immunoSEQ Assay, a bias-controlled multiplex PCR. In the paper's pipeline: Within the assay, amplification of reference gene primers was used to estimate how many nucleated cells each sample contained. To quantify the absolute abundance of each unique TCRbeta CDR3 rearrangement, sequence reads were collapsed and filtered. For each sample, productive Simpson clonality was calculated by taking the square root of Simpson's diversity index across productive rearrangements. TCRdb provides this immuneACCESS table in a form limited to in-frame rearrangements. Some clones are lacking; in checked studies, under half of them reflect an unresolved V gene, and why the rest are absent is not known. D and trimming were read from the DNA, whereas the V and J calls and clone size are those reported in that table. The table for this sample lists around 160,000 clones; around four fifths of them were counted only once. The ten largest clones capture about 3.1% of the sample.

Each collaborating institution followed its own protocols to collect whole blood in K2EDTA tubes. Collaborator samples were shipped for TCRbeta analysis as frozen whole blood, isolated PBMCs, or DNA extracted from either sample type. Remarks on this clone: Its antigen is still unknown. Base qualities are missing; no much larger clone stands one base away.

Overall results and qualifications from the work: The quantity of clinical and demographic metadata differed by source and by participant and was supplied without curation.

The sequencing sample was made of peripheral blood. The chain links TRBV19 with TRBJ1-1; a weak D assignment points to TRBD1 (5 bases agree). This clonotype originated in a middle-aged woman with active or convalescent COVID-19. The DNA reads TGTGCCAGTAGTATAGATTCAAGGGGGAACACTGAAGCTTTCTTT. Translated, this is CASSIDSRGNTEAFF.